The 21 T cell receptor beta chains below come from one sample, sequenced in a study of Tregs in tolerant kidney transplant recipients. Some clones are missing from TCRdb's copy, which holds only in-frame ones; the method was immunoSEQ multiplex PCR. The sample has tens of thousands of clones, approximately 89% seen once. The material sequenced was Tregs from blood, taken before the transplant. Receptors originate from a human donor who received a combined kidney and bone marrow transplant.

This chain links TRBV6-5 with TRBJ1-2, with D unclear. Per germline, CDR1 MNHEY and CDR2 SVGAGI. The V gene lost 6 bases and the J gene lost 5 bases, with 19 bases spanning the gap. CDR3 length equals 15 residues. The CDR3 loop reads CASRRGSAGEYGYTF. CDR3 bases: TGTGCCAGCAGGAGAGGGTCCGCTGGGGAGTATGGCTACACCTTC.

J is TRBJ2-4 and V is TRBV19, with 10 bases fitting TRBD2. The CDR3 totals 20 residues. Germline-derived CDR1 and CDR2 are LNHDA and SQIVND (reference sequence). V was pared by 0 bases and J by 3 bases, with 14 bases of the junction left unmatched. CDR3 bases: TGTGCCAGTAGTATAGAAGGGACTAGCGTGCCGACCGGGAGCAAAAACATTCAGTACTTC. Amino acid sequence: CASSIEGTSVPTGSKNIQYF.

The gene calls are TRBV28 and TRBJ1-1; a weak D match, TRBD1 (5 bases). Germline CDR1 MDHEN, CDR2 SYDVKM. V was trimmed by 6 bases and J by 4 bases, leaving 9 bases between them. The CDR3 length is 12 residues. DNA of the CDR3: TGTGCCAGCAGGGTGGGGGGCACTGAAGCTTTCTTT. Amino acid sequence: CASRVGGTEAFF.

The rearrangement uses TRBV27 and TRBJ2-3; no firm D call. V lost 6 bases to trimming and J lost 2 bases, with 6 bases between them. CDR3 length equals 12 residues. The V gene's germline CDR1 is MNHEY and CDR2 SMNVEV (reference sequence). The CDR3 is CASRPFTDTQYF. In nucleotides, the CDR3 is TGTGCCAGCAGACCCTTCACAGATACGCAGTATTTT.

V and J are TRBV2 and TRBJ2-3, with D maybe TRBD1 (7 bases). This CDR3 contains 17 residues. The V gene lost 6 bases and the J gene lost 2 bases, with 21 bases spanning the gap. In germline, CDR1 is SNHLY, CDR2 FYNNEI. The CDR3 bases are TGTGCCAGCAGCAAACGAGACAGGGACTCATACACAGATACGCAGTATTTT. This codes for CASSKRDRDSYTDTQYF.

V is TRBV10-3 and J is TRBJ2-7; a possible D gene is TRBD2 (5 bases). The germline V gene encodes CDR1 ENHRY and CDR2 SYGVKD. This CDR3 spans 12 amino acids. V lost 10 bases, J lost 2 bases, and 12 bases lay in between. CDR3 DNA sequence: TGTGCCACTTCGGACGGGACCTACGAGCAGTACTTC. Its protein product is CATSDGTYEQYF.

The chain combines TRBV29-1 with TRBJ2-7; no reliable D call. Trimming pared 3 bases from V and 2 bases from J, leaving 14 bases between. This CDR3 spans 14 amino acids. Germline assignment: CDR1 SQVTM and CDR2 ANQGSEA. CDR3 DNA: TGCAGCGTTGAGGTCCAGGACCGCGCCTACGAGCAGTACTTC. Its translation is CSVEVQDRAYEQYF.

The chain carries TRBV4-3 and TRBJ1-4; tentative D call: TRBD1 (5 bases). Trimming took 1 base from V and 8 from J, leaving 11 bases between them. The CDR3 runs 14 residues. Germline CDR1 and CDR2: LGHNA and YSLEER. CDR3 in DNA: TGCGCCAGCAGCCAAGGCCAGGGAGGGGAAAAACTGTTTTTT. Protein sequence: CASSQGQGGEKLFF.

V is TRBV15 and J is TRBJ1-2, with unresolved D. V dropped 1 base and J dropped 8 bases, with 11 bases sitting between them. CDR3 length: 13 residues. Germline-derived CDR1 and CDR2 are LNHNV and YYDKDF (reference sequence). CDR3 coding DNA: TGTGCCACCAGCAGAGCCCGGGAAGGGGGCTACACCTTC. Amino acids: CATSRAREGGYTF.

The genes are TRBV11-3 and TRBJ2-3; 7 bases match TRBD1. Germline values: CDR1 SGHNT, CDR2 YENEEA. J was trimmed by 0 bases and V by 5 bases; bases with no gene match: 5. The CDR3 covers 15 residues. This chain's CDR3 is CASSLGTASTDTQYF. CDR3 nucleotides: TGTGCCAGCAGCCTAGGGACAGCTAGCACAGATACGCAGTATTTT.

The chain recombines TRBV5-1 with TRBJ2-2; D gene unclear. V lost 0 bases to trimming and J lost 4 bases, with 7 bases between them. The CDR3 has 14 residues. Germline CDR1 SGHRS, CDR2 YFSETQ. The CDR3: CASSLDTLTGELFF. CDR3 in DNA: TGCGCCAGCAGCTTGGACACACTCACCGGGGAGCTGTTTTTT.

The gene calls are TRBV7-2 and TRBJ2-7, with 9 bases identical to TRBD2. Trimming removed 1 base from V and 2 bases from J; junction bases left unmatched: 3. The V gene's germline CDR1 is SGHTA and CDR2 FQGNSA. The CDR3 runs to 15 residues. The CDR3 loop is CASSLVASGAYEQYF. The CDR3 DNA is TGTGCCAGCAGCTTAGTTGCTAGCGGGGCCTACGAGCAGTACTTC.

The chain employs TRBV10-3 and TRBJ2-3; D might be TRBD2 (5 bases). Germline V lookup: CDR1 ENHRY, CDR2 SYGVKD. The CDR3 has 14 amino acids. Trimming left V 2 bases short and J 0 bases short, with 6 bases between. CDR3 nucleotide sequence: TGTGCCATCAGTGAGGGCGGGAGCACAGATACGCAGTATTTT. The encoded protein is CAISEGGSTDTQYF.

V is TRBV18 and J is TRBJ2-3; D is unresolved. Germline loops: CDR1 KGHSH, CDR2 LQKENI. CDR3 length: 16 amino acids. The V gene lost 3 bases and the J gene lost 0 bases, with 13 bases spanning the gap. The CDR3 sequence: CASSPVQQASTDTQYF. The CDR3 nucleotides are TGTGCCAGCTCACCTGTCCAGCAGGCTAGCACAGATACGCAGTATTTT.

The chain combines TRBV28 with TRBJ1-5; 7 nucleotides align to TRBD1. V lost 6 bases, J lost 2 bases, and 7 bases stayed unmatched. Germline values: CDR1 MDHEN, CDR2 SYDVKM. The CDR3 is 15 amino acids. CDR3 nucleotides: TGTGCCAGCAGCCTGCCTACAGGGGGCAATCAGCCCCAGCATTTT. This gives the protein CASSLPTGGNQPQHF.

The chain has TRBV10-3 and TRBJ1-1; 9 bases agree with TRBD1. Per the germline V gene, CDR1 is ENHRY and CDR2 is SYGVKD. V shed 3 bases and J 1 base; nucleotides not matched to a gene: 6. There are 16 residues in the CDR3. The CDR3 loop is CAISEQGAAGNTEAFF. DNA for the CDR3: TGTGCCATCAGTGAACAGGGGGCGGCTGGGAACACTGAAGCTTTCTTT.

V and J are TRBV19 and TRBJ2-7; 7 bases map to TRBD1. This CDR3 spans 14 amino acids. Per the germline V gene, CDR1 is LNHDA and CDR2 is SQIVND (reference sequence). The junction had 1 base not matched to a gene; V was cut back by 1 base and J by 1 base. In nucleotides, the CDR3 is TGTGCCAGTAGTATAGCGACAGGGTCCTACGAGCAGTACTTC. Translation: CASSIATGSYEQYF.

This chain joins TRBV6-1 and TRBJ2-7; D call uncertain. CDR3 size: 13 residues. Germline CDR1 and CDR2: MNHNS and SASEGT. V shed 7 bases and J shed 0 bases, with 10 bases lying between them. The CDR3 bases are TGTGCCAGCACCCTGTCCCACTCCTACGAGCAGTACTTC. This encodes CASTLSHSYEQYF.

This clone appeared once. The junction does not match germline at one end; this may be a read error. This chain uses TRBV25-1 with TRBJ2-1; 8 nucleotides align to TRBD2. CDR1 is MGHDK and CDR2 is SYGVNS in the germline V gene. The CDR3 has 15 residues. The CDR3 protein is CASGEWSGSRSEQFF. CDR3 nucleotide sequence: TGTGCCAGCGGTGAATGGAGCGGGAGTCGTAGTGAGCAGTTCTTC.

The rearrangement joins TRBV6-1 to TRBJ1-1; perhaps TRBD1 as D (6 bases). Trimming shortened V by 4 bases and J by 6 bases, and 12 bases separated the two germline ends. CDR3 length: 13 residues. Germline V lookup: CDR1 MNHNS, CDR2 SASEGT. CDR3 protein: CASSAPGAPEAFF. CDR3 sequence (DNA): TGTGCCAGCAGTGCACCGGGGGCCCCTGAAGCTTTCTTT.

The chain has TRBV7-2 and TRBJ2-3, with 7 bases aligning to TRBD2. This CDR3 comprises 13 residues. Germline V gives CDR1 SGHTA, CDR2 FQGNSA. V gave up 7 bases and J gave up 2 bases; unmatched junction bases: 3. CDR3 protein: CASKGLTTDTQYF. In nucleotides, the CDR3 is TGTGCCAGCAAGGGACTAACCACAGATACGCAGTATTTT. Looking up the rest from reference TRBV7-2 and TRBJ2-3 gives the full variable domain: GAGVSQSPSNKVTEKGKDVELRCDPISGHTALYWYRQSLGQGLEFLIYFQGNSAPDKSGLPSDRFSAERTGGSVSTLTIQRTQQEDSAVYLCASKGLTTDTQYFGPGTRLTVL.